The 13 T cell receptor beta chains presented below share a single source sample, sequenced in a study of tumor and adjacent non-tumor tissue in lung cancer. The template was RNA from unsorted bulk tissue. Three rounds of nested PCR, following a modified ARM-PCR protocol, produced the TCRbeta library. TCRdb recomputed calls from the multiplex PCR reads with MiXCR, one row per CDR3 protein. The sample contains approximately 120,000 distinct CDR3 sequences, more than 60% of which appear only once. The sequenced sample consisted of lung tumor tissue. Receptors originate from a woman aged 55-70 years with non-small cell lung cancer.

V gene TRBV19 combines with J gene TRBJ1-5; 7 nucleotides line up with TRBD1. V lost 1 base, J lost 3 bases, and 3 bases stayed unmatched. CDR3 length: 15 residues. CDR1 and CDR2 (germline): LNHDA, SQIVND (reference sequence). The chain's CDR3 is CASSIARGFNQPQHF. DNA of the CDR3: TGTGCCAGTAGTATAGCCAGGGGGTTCAATCAGCCCCAGCATTTT. Looking up the rest from reference TRBV19 and TRBJ1-5 gives the full variable domain: DGGITQSPKYLFRKEGQNVTLSCEQNLNHDAMYWYRQDPGQGLRLIYYSQIVNDFQKGDIAEGYSVSREKKESFPLTVTSAQKNPTAFYLCASSIARGFNQPQHFGDGTRLSIL.

The chain couples TRBV7-8 to TRBJ1-1, with no clear D. Trimming cost V 4 bases and J 4 bases, with 10 bases left between them. CDR3 size: 13 residues. Germline lookup yields CDR1 SGHVS and CDR2 FQNEAQ. CDR3 sequence: CASSWTKSTEAFF. The CDR3 bases are TGTGCCAGCAGCTGGACGAAGAGCACTGAAGCTTTCTTT.

Note on this clonotype: A junction boundary mismatches the germline segment, possibly from a read error. The chain recombines TRBV11-2 with TRBJ2-3; the D gene could be TRBD1 or TRBD2 (5 bases each). The germline gives CDR1 SGHAT, CDR2 FQNNGV. The CDR3 contains 15 residues. This CDR3 is CASSLVVRGANTQYF. In nucleotides, the CDR3 is TGTGCAAGCAGCTTAGTCGTCCGGGGCGCAAATACGCAGTATTTT.

A remark on this clonotype: Germline is not matched at one junction end, which may reflect a read error. The chain links TRBV11-3 to TRBJ2-2; D tentatively fits TRBD1 or TRBD2 (5 bases each). The V gene's germline CDR1 is SGHNT and CDR2 YENEEA. CDR3 length equals 15 residues. The CDR3 nucleotides are TGTGCCAGCAGCCCCGGGGCAAGGGTCACCGTGGAGCTGTTTTTT. It specifies CASSPGARVTVELFF.

A note on this clonotype: A much larger clone differs by one base, so this may be a read error. The chain has TRBV20-1 and TRBJ2-7; perhaps D is TRBD1 or TRBD2 (5 bases each). The CDR3 is 13 residues long. Per the germline V gene, CDR1 is DFQATT and CDR2 is SNEGSKA (reference sequence). The CDR3 DNA reads as TGCAGTGCTGACGGGGACCTTTCCTACGATCAGTACTTC. This translates into CSADGDLSYDQYF.

About this clonotype itself: One junction end does not reproduce the germline sequence, and a read error may be involved. The chain couples TRBV10-3 to TRBJ2-3; D possibly uses TRBD1 or TRBD2 (5 bases each). The CDR3 runs 13 residues. Germline assignment: CDR1 ENHRY and CDR2 SYGVKD. CDR3 DNA sequence: TGTACCATCAGGGACGGGTACACAAATACGCAATATTTT. Its translation: CTIRDGYTNTQYF.

This clonotype has only a few counts. The junction departs from germline at one end; a sequencing error may be responsible. The chain employs TRBV6-1 and TRBJ1-2; no firm D call. The CDR3 contains 13 residues. CDR1 and CDR2 (germline): MNHNS, SASEGT. The CDR3 is CASSDEGDYGYTF. DNA for the CDR3: TGTGCCAGCAGTGATGAGGGTGACTATGGCTACACCTTT.

As for this clonotype: The junction shows a germline mismatch at one end, possibly a read error. This chain joins TRBV11-2 and TRBJ1-5; D is perhaps TRBD1 (5 bases). The germline V gene has CDR1 SGHAT and CDR2 FQNNGV. The CDR3 spans 14 residues. The CDR3 loop is CASSFWGSNQLQHF. Here the CDR3 DNA reads TGTGCCAGCAGCTTTTGGGGGTCCAATCAGCTCCAGCATTTT.

The count of this clonotype is one. The conserved phenylalanine or tryptophan normally closing the CDR3 is absent here, so this likely arose from a read error. This chain joins TRBV6-1 and TRBJ2-1, with a tentative D call TRBD2 (6 bases). CDR1 and CDR2 from the germline V gene are MNHNS and SASEGT. The CDR3 length is 16 residues. This chain's CDR3 is CASSVEAGFSYNEQFL. The CDR3 DNA is TGTGCCAGCAGCGTAGAAGCGGGCTTCTCCTACAACGAGCAGTTCCTC.

About this clonotype: A much larger clone differs by one base, so this may be a read error. This chain uses TRBV6-5 with TRBJ2-7; a weak D match, TRBD2 (6 bases). CDR1 and CDR2 (germline): MNHEY, SVGAGI. This CDR3 is built from 12 residues. The CDR3 loop is CASKSGVGREFF. As DNA, the CDR3 is TGTGCCAGCAAATCGGGGGTTGGCAGGGAGTTCTTC.

Regarding this clonotype: The junction does not match germline at one end; this may be a read error. V gene TRBV11-1 combines with J gene TRBJ1-1; D unresolved. This CDR3 spans 13 amino acids. Germline values: CDR1 SGHAT, CDR2 FQDESV (reference sequence). CDR3: CASSRAQNTEAYF. In DNA, the CDR3 is TGTGCCAGCAGCCGTGCACAGAACACTGAAGCTTACTTT.

Comment on this clonotype: The junction differs from germline at one of its ends, possibly a read error. The chain joins TRBV5-1 to TRBJ1-1; D not resolved. Germline V gene lookup returns CDR1 SGHRS and CDR2 YFSETQ. The CDR3 totals 13 residues. CDR3 bases: TGTACTAGCAGCTTAGCCGGCAACACTGAAGCTTTCTTT. Its translation is CTSSLAGNTEAFF. The variable domain in full, with the rest retrieved from reference TRBV5-1 and TRBJ1-1, is KAGVTQTPRYLIKTRGQQVTLSCSPISGHRSVSWYQQTPGQGLQFLFEYFSETQRNKGNFPGRFSGRQFSNSRSEMNVSTLELGDSALYLCTSSLAGNTEAFFGQGTRLTVV.

Turning to this clonotype: A much larger clone lies a single base off, so this may be a read error. This chain joins TRBV5-1 and TRBJ2-3; weak D call: TRBD2 (6 bases). The CDR3 covers 13 residues. Germline V CDR1 and CDR2: SGHRS, YFSETQ. CDR3 coding DNA: TGCGCCAGCGGATCCGGGAGCGTAGATAAGCAGTATTTT. This gives the protein CASGSGSVDKQYF.